This TCR beta chain was retrieved from a study of blood T cells in healthy people across ages. Points from the study as a whole: Percentage of naive T cells showed a strong correlation with TCR beta diversity.

Note on this clonotype: Its antigen is not identified.

The CDR3 is made up of 17 amino acids. CDR1 and CDR2 (germline): MNHEY, SVGAGI. Trimming removed 2 bases from V and 2 bases from J; junction bases left unmatched: 9. The authors ran a second PCR of about 7 to 11 cycles using a sample-barcoded 5' primer and a J-beta primer mix. Using its own MiXCR run on the 5' RACE reads, TCRdb lists one record per CDR3 protein. The sample yields about 640,000 distinct CDR3 sequences, under 70% seen once. Sequences were obtained from blood. This chain connects TRBV6-5 to TRBJ2-3, with TRBD1 matching 8 bases. This TCR came from a man in his 60s in good health. The CDR3 spells CASSYLSGQGNTDTQYF. The CDR3 bases are TGTGCCAGCAGTTACCTATCAGGACAGGGTAACACAGATACGCAGTATTTT.